This entry describes one TCR beta chain. The sample originates from a study of blood T cell repertoires in COVID-19. Study summary: Researchers got acute and convalescent COVID-19 samples from the United States, Italy and Spain. From T cells, B-cell-depleted T cells, or PBMCs came the material, which was cDNA or gDNA.

Per the original data handling: Reference gene primer amplification gave estimated nucleated cell counts. Profiling relied on immunoSEQ multiplex PCR, and the TCRdb table lists in-frame clones only, not all of them. The V and J calls and clone size were taken over from that table, and D and trimming were inferred from the DNA. The sample includes hundreds of thousands of clones, approximately 90% of them seen just once. This CDR3 has 17 residues. Germline CDR1 is SGDLS and CDR2 is YYNGEE. Trimming took 4 bases from V and 4 from J; bases not matched to a gene: 8. What was sequenced was peripheral blood. This sequence joins TRBV9 and TRBJ2-7; 16 bases line up with TRBD2. The receptor was isolated from a man aged 35 to 55 with acute or convalescent COVID-19. The CDR3 coding sequence is TGTGCCAGCAGCCCTTTCGGGACTAGCGGGGGGGGTTACGAGCAGTACTTC. As protein: CASSPFGTSGGGYEQYF.